The 18 T cell receptor beta chains below come from one sample, sequenced in a study of identical twins. TCRdb called the 5' RACE reads again in MiXCR, with one record for every CDR3 protein. Of about 700,000 distinct CDR3 sequences in the sample, about 9.4% were seen once. Separately, the same data were catalogued under a study of yellow fever vaccine responses in identical twins.

The specimen sequenced was PBMCs. The receptors were gathered from a young woman in good health.

The rearrangement joins TRBV5-1 to TRBJ1-1; D remains ambiguous. There are 16 residues in the CDR3. CDR1 and CDR2 from the germline V gene are SGHRS and YFSETQ. V was clipped by 0 bases and J by 6 bases, with 18 bases between them. CDR3 sequence reads: CASSLGTGGVRSEAFF. CDR3 nucleotide sequence: TGCGCCAGCAGCTTGGGGACGGGCGGTGTTAGGTCTGAAGCTTTCTTT. The entire variable domain, with the rest obtained from reference TRBV5-1 and TRBJ1-1, is as follows: KAGVTQTPRYLIKTRGQQVTLSCSPISGHRSVSWYQQTPGQGLQFLFEYFSETQRNKGNFPGRFSGRQFSNSRSEMNVSTLELGDSALYLCASSLGTGGVRSEAFFGQGTRLTVV.

The sample holds a few counts of this clonotype. The J gene is TRBJ2-1, the V gene TRBV24-1, with 11 bases identical to TRBD2. Germline-derived CDR1 and CDR2 are KGHDR and SFDVKD. V gave up 4 bases and J gave up 2 bases; unmatched junction bases: 3. The length of the CDR3 is 16 residues. The CDR3 is CATSDPLAGAYNEQFF. The CDR3 DNA sequence: TGTGCCACCAGTGACCCACTAGCGGGAGCCTACAATGAGCAGTTCTTC.

The sample holds a few counts of this clonotype. V and J are TRBV5-1 and TRBJ2-3; TRBD2 is a possible D gene (6 bases). The germline gives CDR1 SGHRS, CDR2 YFSETQ. The CDR3 length is 16 residues. Trimming removed 0 bases at V and 1 base at J, with 12 bases between. The chain's CDR3 is CASSLEFGGGTDTQYF. The CDR3, as DNA: TGCGCCAGCAGCTTGGAGTTTGGCGGGGGCACAGATACGCAGTATTTT.

The J gene is TRBJ1-2, the V gene TRBV7-8; tentatively, D is TRBD1 (5 bases). V lost 5 bases, J lost 6 bases, and 16 bases lay in between. This CDR3 has 14 residues. Germline V gene lookup returns CDR1 SGHVS and CDR2 FQNEAQ. CDR3 residues: CASSPAHRQHGYTF. The CDR3 DNA follows: TGTGCCAGCAGCCCAGCCCATCGACAGCATGGCTACACCTTC.

The chain employs TRBV5-5 and TRBJ1-6, with TRBD1 matching over 7 bases. The CDR3 runs to 16 residues. With V trimmed by 2 bases and J by 5 bases, 7 bases remained unmatched. Germline assignment: CDR1 SGHKS and CDR2 YYEKEE (reference sequence). DNA of the CDR3: TGTGCCAGCAGCTTTTCTCTGGGACAGAATAATTCACCCCTCCACTTT. Translation: CASSFSLGQNNSPLHF.

This clonotype was seen at least ten times. The chain couples TRBV7-2 to TRBJ2-5; the D is unclear. V lost 5 bases and J 1 base, leaving 5 bases between the germline ends. CDR1 is SGHTA, CDR2 FQGNSA, per germline. The CDR3 loop spans 12 amino acids. DNA of the CDR3: TGTGCCAGCAGCCCGCTCCAAGAGACCCAGTACTTC. Its translation is CASSPLQETQYF.

This clonotype was observed a handful of times. This chain connects TRBV7-6 to TRBJ2-7, with a tentative D call TRBD2 (6 bases). The CDR3 sequence is 13 residues long. The ends were cut back, 2 bases at V and 4 bases at J, with 9 bases in the middle. CDR1 and CDR2 (germline): SGHVS, FNYEAQ. The chain's CDR3 is CASSLREEYEQYF. The CDR3 DNA follows: TGTGCCAGCAGCTTAAGGGAGGAATACGAGCAGTACTTC.

The sample holds a few counts of this clonotype. The genes are TRBV3-1 and TRBJ2-1, with TRBD2 identical over 9 bases. CDR3 length: 11 amino acids. Germline V CDR1 and CDR2: LGHDT, YNNKEL (reference sequence). Trimming cost V 1 base and J 14 bases; bases outside gene matches: 0. The CDR3 loop reads CASSQGLAEFF. The CDR3 coding sequence is TGTGCCAGCAGCCAAGGACTAGCGGAGTTCTTC.

This clonotype was observed a handful of times. The chain has TRBV6-1 and TRBJ2-7, with 7 bases fitting TRBD1. The germline CDR1 and CDR2 sequences are MNHNS and SASEGT. J was trimmed by 5 bases and V by 7 bases; bases with no gene match: 11. This CDR3 comprises 14 residues. CDR3 residues: CASNEITGDDEQYF. The CDR3 bases are TGTGCCAGCAATGAGATTACAGGGGACGACGAGCAGTACTTC.

The rearrangement uses TRBV28 and TRBJ2-3; TRBD2 aligns across 11 bases. The CDR3 spans 15 residues. Losses at the gene ends were 2 bases for V and 7 bases for J; bases not matched to a gene: 5. CDR1 and CDR2 (germline): MDHEN, SYDVKM. This CDR3 reads CASSLAGLAVNTQYF. The CDR3, as DNA: TGTGCCAGCAGTTTAGCGGGACTAGCGGTGAATACGCAGTATTTT.

The table lists this clonotype with a few counts. The chain is built from TRBV7-2 and TRBJ1-5; D may be TRBD1 (5 bases). The CDR3 runs 21 residues. The V gene lost 0 bases and the J gene lost 4 bases, with 28 bases spanning the gap. Germline V lookup: CDR1 SGHTA, CDR2 FQGNSA. The CDR3 bases are TGTGCCAGCAGCTTAGCTGTCAGGGAGTTCCTAACTAACCAATTTAATCAGCCCCAGCATTTT. It codes for CASSLAVREFLTNQFNQPQHF.

This clonotype was observed a handful of times. The chain combines TRBV20-1 with TRBJ1-1; D gene ambiguous. This CDR3 comprises 12 residues. Germline V gives CDR1 DFQATT, CDR2 SNEGSKA (reference sequence). The V and J ends lost 3 bases and 8 bases respectively, with 13 bases between them. The CDR3 loop is CSASGRIFEAFF. DNA for the CDR3: TGCAGTGCTAGTGGTCGCATATTCGAAGCTTTCTTT.

In its sample, this clonotype was seen many times. V gene TRBV7-9 combines with J gene TRBJ1-1; 8 bases are a match to TRBD1. Germline CDR1 SEHNR, CDR2 FQNEAQ (reference sequence). The trim removed 5 bases at V and 1 base at J, leaving 3 bases unmatched. This CDR3 has 14 amino acids. Here the CDR3 reads CASSAGQGNTEAFF. DNA for the CDR3: TGTGCCAGCAGCGCCGGACAGGGGAACACTGAAGCTTTCTTT.

V usage is TRBV6-2 or TRBV6-3 and J usage is TRBJ2-6, with D unclear. Trimming took off 5 bases at V and 4 bases at J, with 9 bases between the two ends. Germline V gene lookup returns CDR1 MNHEY and CDR2 SVGEGT. The CDR3 length is 14 residues. The CDR3 sequence is CASSNNGGANVLTF. CDR3 DNA sequence: TGTGCCAGCAGTAATAACGGCGGGGCCAACGTCCTGACTTTC.

Only a few counts were recorded for this clonotype. The chain joins TRBV2 to TRBJ2-1; D is uncertain. The germline V gene has CDR1 SNHLY and CDR2 FYNNEI. V was clipped by 2 bases and J by 2 bases, with 10 bases between them. The CDR3 loop spans 15 amino acids. The CDR3 DNA reads TGTGCCAGCAGTGAACCTACTGATACCTACAATGAGCAGTTCTTC. It encodes CASSEPTDTYNEQFF. Drawing the rest from reference TRBV2 and TRBJ2-1, the complete variable domain is EPEVTQTPSHQVTQMGQEVILRCVPISNHLYFYWYRQILGQKVEFLVSFYNNEISEKSEIFDDQFSVERPDGSNFTLKIRSTKLEDSAMYFCASSEPTDTYNEQFFGPGTRLTVL.

This clonotype showed up just a few times. V gene TRBV20-1 combines with J gene TRBJ2-7; 8 positions match TRBD1. This CDR3 has 14 residues. Germline V lookup: CDR1 DFQATT, CDR2 SNEGSKA (reference sequence). Trimming removed 2 bases from V and 4 bases from J; junction bases left unmatched: 7. The CDR3 sequence: CSARLLTGEYEQYF. Written as DNA, the CDR3 is TGCAGTGCTAGACTACTGACAGGGGAATACGAGCAGTACTTC.

This clonotype was recorded a few times. The chain carries TRBV11-1 and TRBJ2-7; 7 bases match TRBD2. The CDR3 contains 18 residues. Germline CDR1 reads SGHAT; CDR2 reads FQDESV (reference sequence). The trim removed 5 bases at V and 2 bases at J, leaving 18 bases unmatched. The CDR3 DNA is TGTGCCAGCAGCACCCAAGGTCTAACTAGCGTAGAACCCTACGAGCAGTACTTC. This codes for CASSTQGLTSVEPYEQYF.

Comments on this clonotype: One base away lies a much larger clone, so this may be a sequencing read error. This chain uses TRBV5-1 with TRBJ2-1; D gene unclear. Germline V gene lookup returns CDR1 SGHRS and CDR2 YFSETQ. This CDR3 region has 15 residues. CDR3 region: CASSLAPNSYNELFF. CDR3 in DNA: TGCGCCAGCAGCTTGGCCCCAAACTCCTACAATGAGCTGTTCTTC.